This is a list of T cell receptor beta chains from one sample in a study of OX40 agonist ivuxolimab in advanced cancers. The repertoire was sequenced with immunoSEQ multiplex PCR; TCRdb's copy has only in-frame clones and lacks some. Here the sample spans about 77,000 clones, 75% to 90% being singletons. The material was CD4+ or CD8+ T cells sorted from blood, obtained in a trial of the OX40 agonist ivuxolimab. These TCRs come from an adult with an advanced solid tumor such as melanoma, head and neck, liver or kidney cancer. The CDR3 runs from the conserved cysteine through the conserved F or W. Each record gives: J gene, V gene, D gene, CDR3 protein. A D gene is named only where the DNA matches it firmly.

TRBJ2-7	TRBV11-3	.	CASSLVAGYEQYF
TRBJ2-7	TRBV4-2	TRBD1	CASSQGRQGVPYEQYF
TRBJ1-4	TRBV28	.	CASTGAGINEKLFF
TRBJ2-7	TRBV18	.	CASSPLPDTSYEQYF
TRBJ2-2	TRBV11-2	TRBD2	CASSPPGTSGTGELFF
TRBJ1-5	TRBV2	TRBD1	CASTRDRARQPQHF
TRBJ1-1	TRBV10-3	.	CAISESGRAYTEAFF
TRBJ1-1	TRBV4-2	.	CASSQVHTNTEAFF
TRBJ2-7	TRBV4-3	TRBD2	CASSQEAGSGGYEQYF
TRBJ2-1	TRBV30	.	CAWSAGISGKYDEQFF
TRBJ2-5	TRBV14	.	CASSQGRAVRETQYF
TRBJ2-5	TRBV10-1	.	CASRPGRRDRETQYF
TRBJ1-2	TRBV5-1	TRBD1	CASSPPGQGSSGYTF
TRBJ2-7	TRBV6-4	.	CAPARVLGDCLSEQYF
TRBJ1-2	TRBV15	.	CATSRDRQTGDFGYTF
TRBJ2-1	TRBV19	.	CASKGLASYNEQFF
TRBJ2-2	TRBV5-6	TRBD1	CASSSRTGGGTGELFF
TRBJ1-4	TRBV5-6	.	CASSTPGANEKLFF
TRBJ2-7	TRBV2	.	CASSGPDGFYEQYF
TRBJ1-2	TRBV6-5	.	CASSYDDLGYTF
TRBJ2-2	TRBV2	.	CASSDYGELFF
TRBJ1-3	TRBV9	TRBD1	CASSVAGTGATIYF
TRBJ2-7	TRBV29-1	.	CSVDRPGYGYEQYF
TRBJ1-2	TRBV6-5	TRBD1	CASSRTGDYNYGYTF
TRBJ1-4	TRBV28	.	CASSFRAGENEKLFF
TRBJ1-1	TRBV7-2	.	CASSHNTGAPKAFF
TRBJ1-4	TRBV14	.	CASSPSRGRDFATNEKLFF
TRBJ2-2	TRBV6-5	TRBD1	CASRWTGDGELFF
TRBJ1-6	TRBV5-5	.	CASSLKSKSNSPLHF
TRBJ2-5	TRBV11-2	.	CASSPGHQETQYF
TRBJ1-5	TRBV7-2	.	CASSPGSGSRQPQHF
TRBJ1-5	TRBV10-2	.	CASSQDRGRQPQHF
TRBJ2-1	TRBV6-6	TRBD2	CASRNGLANEQFF